The TCR beta chain described here comes from a study of blood T cell repertoires in COVID-19. Original processing methods: Amplification from reference gene primers served as the basis for estimated nucleated cell counts. Measured with immunoSEQ multiplex PCR; TCRdb has only the in-frame clones, and not every one. The DNA was the basis for D and trimming; V, J and clone size are from that table. The data show 110,000 to 150,000 clones, roughly three quarters seen once. A note on this clone: One end of the junction varies from germline; a read error may be responsible.

Germline V gives CDR1 ENHRY, CDR2 SYGVKD. The CDR3 runs to 17 residues. The chain uses TRBV10-3 and TRBJ2-1; 9 bases map to TRBD2. This TCR was recovered from a woman aged 60-70 years with acute or convalescent COVID-19. Sequencing used peripheral blood. The CDR3: CATEVGLAGTSNNEQFF. The CDR3 DNA reads as TGTGCCACCGAGGTCGGTCTAGCGGGAACCTCCAACAATGAGCAGTTCTTC.